This is a list of T cell receptor beta chains from one sample in a study of shared clonotypes between healthy human individuals. The protocol was immunoSEQ multiplex PCR, while the TCRdb copy is restricted to in-frame clones and leaves out a portion. The sample has around 430,000 clones, roughly three quarters seen once. Sequenced sample: PBMCs. The receptor set was obtained from a woman aged 40 to 50 in good health. Some clones in this sample may be carry-over from other donors' samples. The CDR3 runs from the conserved cysteine through the conserved F or W. Each record gives: D gene, J gene, V gene, clone size, CDR3 DNA, CDR3 protein. D genes are given only for firm matches. The size entry is marked missing in some rows and otherwise reads once, few, many or a size class.

D gene: NA
J gene: TRBJ2-7
V gene: TRBV28
clone size: NA
CDR3 DNA: TGTGCCAGCAGGACCGTGGGGGTTTTCGTCTCTTACGAGCAGTACTTC
CDR3 protein: CASRTVGVFVSYEQYF

D gene: TRBD1
J gene: TRBJ1-1
V gene: TRBV7-3
clone size: NA
CDR3 DNA: TGTGCCAGCAGCAGACAGGGAATGAACACTGAAGCTTTCTTT
CDR3 protein: CASSRQGMNTEAFF

D gene: TRBD2
J gene: TRBJ2-1
V gene: TRBV4-1
clone size: NA
CDR3 DNA: TGCGCCAGCAGCCGGGTCCTAGCGGGAGGGCCGGGGAATGAGCAGTTCTTC
CDR3 protein: CASSRVLAGGPGNEQFF

D gene: NA
J gene: TRBJ1-2
V gene: TRBV5-1
clone size: NA
CDR3 DNA: TGCGCCAGCAGCCTAAATACTAACTATGGCTACACCTTC
CDR3 protein: CASSLNTNYGYTF

D gene: NA
J gene: TRBJ2-3
V gene: TRBV19
clone size: NA
CDR3 DNA: TGTGCCAGTAGTATGGGAGGGGGACATTCAGGGCATACGCAGTATTTT
CDR3 protein: CASSMGGGHSGHTQYF

D gene: NA
J gene: TRBJ1-1
V gene: TRBV15
clone size: NA
CDR3 DNA: TGTGCCACCAGCGTTCTAGGGGGAAGCACTGAAGCTTTCTTT
CDR3 protein: CATSVLGGSTEAFF

D gene: TRBD1
J gene: TRBJ1-1
V gene: TRBV30
clone size: few
CDR3 DNA: TGTGCCTGGAGCCCCGGACAGGGGGGAGCTTTCTTT
CDR3 protein: CAWSPGQGGAFF

D gene: TRBD1
J gene: TRBJ2-1
V gene: TRBV6-1
clone size: NA
CDR3 DNA: TGTGCCAGCTGGACAGGGGACGACAATGAGCAGTTCTTC
CDR3 protein: CASWTGDDNEQFF

D gene: NA
J gene: TRBJ1-5
V gene: TRBV5-6
clone size: NA
CDR3 DNA: TGTGCCAGCAGCTTGGATGGTAGCAATCAGCCCCAGCATTTT
CDR3 protein: CASSLDGSNQPQHF

D gene: TRBD1
J gene: TRBJ2-7
V gene: TRBV9
clone size: NA
CDR3 DNA: TGTGCCAGCAGCGTAGCTGTAGGGGGCGCCTACGAGCAGTACTTC
CDR3 protein: CASSVAVGGAYEQYF

D gene: NA
J gene: TRBJ2-7
V gene: TRBV25-1
clone size: NA
CDR3 DNA: TGTGCCAGCAGGAGGGGGGGTGTCAACGAGCAGTACTTC
CDR3 protein: CASRRGGVNEQYF

D gene: TRBD2
J gene: TRBJ2-7
V gene: TRBV5-1
clone size: few
CDR3 DNA: TGCGCCAGCAGCTATGGACTAGCGGGAGCGGGCGAGCAGTACTTC
CDR3 protein: CASSYGLAGAGEQYF

D gene: TRBD2
J gene: TRBJ2-1
V gene: TRBV19
clone size: NA
CDR3 DNA: TGTGCCAGTAGTTCCGGGACTAGCGGGAGAGGACGTATCGATGAGCAGTTCTTC
CDR3 protein: CASSSGTSGRGRIDEQFF

D gene: TRBD2
J gene: TRBJ2-5
V gene: TRBV5-4
clone size: NA
CDR3 DNA: TGTGCCAGCAGCCGCTCCGGGACTAACCAAGAGACCCAGTACTTC
CDR3 protein: CASSRSGTNQETQYF

D gene: NA
J gene: TRBJ2-3
V gene: TRBV18
clone size: NA
CDR3 DNA: TGTGCCAGCTCACTTCAGGGTCCAGATACGCAGTATTTT
CDR3 protein: CASSLQGPDTQYF

D gene: NA
J gene: TRBJ2-6
V gene: TRBV2
clone size: NA
CDR3 DNA: TGTGCCAGCAGTGGGGGGTCTGGGGCCAACGTCCTGACTTTC
CDR3 protein: CASSGGSGANVLTF

D gene: NA
J gene: TRBJ2-5
V gene: TRBV2
clone size: NA
CDR3 DNA: TGTGCCAGCAGTGAGGACCCTGGGGGACAAGAGACCCAGTACTTC
CDR3 protein: CASSEDPGGQETQYF

D gene: TRBD1
J gene: TRBJ1-2
V gene: TRBV5-1
clone size: NA
CDR3 DNA: TGCGCCAGCAGCTTCCGGACAGGGTTTGCTATCTATGGCTACACCTTC
CDR3 protein: CASSFRTGFAIYGYTF